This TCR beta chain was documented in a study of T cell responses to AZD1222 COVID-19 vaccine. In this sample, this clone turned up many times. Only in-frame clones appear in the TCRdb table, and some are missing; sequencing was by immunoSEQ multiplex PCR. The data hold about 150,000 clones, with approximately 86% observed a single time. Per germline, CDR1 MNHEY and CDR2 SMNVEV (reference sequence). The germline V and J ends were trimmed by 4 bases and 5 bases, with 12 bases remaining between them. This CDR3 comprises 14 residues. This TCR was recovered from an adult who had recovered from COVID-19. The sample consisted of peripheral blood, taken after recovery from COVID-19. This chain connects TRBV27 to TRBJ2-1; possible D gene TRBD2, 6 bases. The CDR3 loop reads CASSSAGSHNEQFF. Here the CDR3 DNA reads TGTGCCAGCAGTTCAGCCGGGAGTCACAATGAGCAGTTCTTC.